The 3 T cell receptor beta chains reported below all come from one sample, sequenced in a study of blood T cell repertoires in COVID-19 (dated by TCRdb to the early 2020s). Libraries were made using the immunoSEQ multiplex PCR assay. Drawn from immuneACCESS, this table holds only the in-frame rearrangements with V and J called that TCRdb kept. Clones are partly lost; checked studies trace under half to an unresolved V gene and leave the rest unexplained. This sample holds more than 300,000 clones; around nine tenths were observed only once. Of the sample, less than 6% is held by the ten largest clones. The sequenced material came from PBMCs or T cells enriched from blood (not recorded which). The receptors here all came from a woman aged 25 to 45 who had recovered from COVID-19.

The rearrangement links TRBV7-6 to TRBJ2-7; 7 positions match TRBD2. The CDR3 has 18 amino acids. The junction had 20 bases not matched to a gene; V was cut back by 5 bases and J by 4 bases. CDR1 is SGHVS and CDR2 is FNYEAQ in the germline V gene. The chain's CDR3 is CASSRFIAGDYGSYEQYF. For the CDR3, the DNA is TGTGCCAGCAGCCGCTTTATTGCGGGGGATTATGGTTCTTACGAGCAGTACTTC.

V usage is TRBV9 and J usage is TRBJ1-6; TRBD1 matches 9 bases. The J segment lost 9 bases and the V segment lost 4 bases, leaving 8 bases of the junction unmatched. Germline loops: CDR1 SGDLS, CDR2 YYNGEE. This CDR3 region has 15 residues. The CDR3, as DNA: TGTGCCAGCAGCCAATCCGGGACAGGGAGTTCACCCCTCCACTTT. Protein sequence: CASSQSGTGSSPLHF.

This clone appeared once. The chain has TRBV5-6 and TRBJ2-2; 8 bases map to TRBD1. Per germline, CDR1 SGHDT and CDR2 YYEEEE. V dropped 4 bases and J dropped 4; count of bases not matched to a gene: 6. CDR3 length: 15 residues. This CDR3 reads CASSQGQGRTGELFF. CDR3 sequence (DNA): TGTGCCAGCAGCCAAGGACAGGGACGCACCGGGGAGCTGTTTTTT.